The 13 T cell receptor beta chains below come from one sample, sequenced in a study of shared clonotypes between healthy human individuals. The assay was immunoSEQ multiplex PCR, and TCRdb's table has in-frame clones only and misses some. Counted here are about 2,500,000 clones, around nine tenths occurring once; the ten biggest clones make up more than 0.12%. Sequencing input: naive CD4+ T cells sorted from blood. The subset: CD45RA+ positively selected. The receptors stem from a man between 18 and 29 years old in good health.

V gene TRBV5-1 combines with J gene TRBJ1-1; possibly TRBD1 for D (5 bases). Per germline, CDR1 SGHRS and CDR2 YFSETQ. Trimming pared 4 bases from V and 0 bases from J, leaving 13 bases between. This CDR3 comprises 15 residues. The DNA for the CDR3 is TGCGCCAGCAGCCGCCACCCAGGGATGAACACTGAAGCTTTCTTT. Translated: CASSRHPGMNTEAFF. The full variable domain, in which reference TRBV5-1 and TRBJ1-1 provide the parts outside the CDR3, is KAGVTQTPRYLIKTRGQQVTLSCSPISGHRSVSWYQQTPGQGLQFLFEYFSETQRNKGNFPGRFSGRQFSNSRSEMNVSTLELGDSALYLCASSRHPGMNTEAFFGQGTRLTVV.

V is TRBV7-2 and J is TRBJ2-1, with 8 positions matching TRBD2. CDR1 and CDR2 from the germline V gene are SGHTA and FQGNSA. The CDR3 is 15 amino acids. Trimming took 5 bases from V and 0 from J; bases not matched to a gene: 3. CDR3: CASSTSGSSYNEQFF. CDR3 nucleotide sequence: TGTGCCAGCAGCACCAGCGGGAGCTCCTACAATGAGCAGTTCTTC.

The chain uses TRBV7-2 and TRBJ2-3, with D unresolved. Germline CDR1 reads SGHTA; CDR2 reads FQGNSA. V was shortened by 4 bases and J by 1 base, with 15 bases between the two germline ends. The CDR3 runs to 16 residues. CDR3 loop: CASSSSSFRGTDTQYF. The CDR3 DNA sequence: TGTGCCAGCAGCTCGTCTTCTTTCCGGGGCACAGATACGCAGTATTTT. Full variable domain (missing parts from reference TRBV7-2 and TRBJ2-3): GAGVSQSPSNKVTEKGKDVELRCDPISGHTALYWYRQSLGQGLEFLIYFQGNSAPDKSGLPSDRFSAERTGGSVSTLTIQRTQQEDSAVYLCASSSSSFRGTDTQYFGPGTRLTVL.

As concerns this clone: Other DNA sequences of this sample code for an identical CDR3. V and J are TRBV18 and TRBJ2-5, with a weak D call TRBD2 (5 bases). This CDR3 has 14 residues. Germline CDR1 and CDR2: KGHSH and LQKENI. V was pared by 3 bases and J by 2 bases, with 10 bases between. The CDR3 sequence is CASSPWTDQETQYF. The CDR3 DNA follows: TGTGCCAGCTCACCCTGGACTGATCAAGAGACCCAGTACTTC.

The rearrangement uses TRBV4-1 and TRBJ1-2, with D tentatively TRBD1 (5 bases). Germline CDR1 is MGHRA and CDR2 is YSYEKL. The V end lost 0 bases, the J end lost 7 bases, and 18 bases lay between the germline ends. This CDR3 comprises 16 residues. The CDR3 region is CASSQEGLLPGGGYTF. The CDR3 DNA is TGCGCCAGCAGCCAAGAGGGACTCCTACCCGGTGGTGGCTACACCTTC.

The chain links TRBV5-1 to TRBJ1-6; 10 bases align to TRBD1. Germline values: CDR1 SGHRS, CDR2 YFSETQ. The length of the CDR3 is 18 residues. V was clipped by 1 base and J by 6 bases; unmatched bases: 10. CDR3: CASSLQPGTGDFNSPLHF. The CDR3 DNA is TGCGCCAGCAGCTTGCAACCCGGGACAGGGGATTTTAATTCACCCCTCCACTTT. Complete variable domain (other parts from reference TRBV5-1 and TRBJ1-6): KAGVTQTPRYLIKTRGQQVTLSCSPISGHRSVSWYQQTPGQGLQFLFEYFSETQRNKGNFPGRFSGRQFSNSRSEMNVSTLELGDSALYLCASSLQPGTGDFNSPLHFGNGTRLTVT.

The J gene is TRBJ2-3, the V gene TRBV6-6, with 7 bases lining up with TRBD2. Trimming took 6 bases from V and 0 from J; bases not matched to a gene: 3. In germline, CDR1 is MNHNY, CDR2 SVGAGI (reference sequence). There are 14 residues in the CDR3. The CDR3 region is CASSRGGSTDTQYF. CDR3 sequence (DNA): TGTGCCAGCAGCCGCGGGGGTAGCACAGATACGCAGTATTTT.

The genes are TRBV21-1 and TRBJ2-7; the D call TRBD2 from the table was never checked on the DNA. TRBV21-1 constitutes a pseudogene. The CDR3 is 14 amino acids. The CDR3 DNA reads TGTGCCAGCACCCTGGAGGGCTTTACCTACGAGCAGTACTTC. Translated, it gives CASTLEGFTYEQYF.

This chain uses TRBV5-1 with TRBJ2-7; 8 bases line up with TRBD2. V lost 4 bases and J lost 2; bases outside the gene matches: 5. The length of the CDR3 is 14 residues. Germline lookup yields CDR1 SGHRS and CDR2 YFSETQ. This chain's CDR3 is CASSASGLAYEQYF. In nucleotides, the CDR3 is TGCGCCAGCAGCGCCTCGGGACTAGCCTACGAGCAGTACTTC.

This chain connects TRBV19 to TRBJ2-1, with 8 bases fitting TRBD2. Losses at the gene ends were 3 bases for V and 8 bases for J; bases not matched to a gene: 9. CDR3 length: 15 residues. In germline, CDR1 is LNHDA, CDR2 SQIVND (reference sequence). CDR3 sequence reads: CASSMEGLAVYEQFF. The DNA of the CDR3 is TGTGCCAGTAGTATGGAAGGACTAGCAGTATATGAGCAGTTCTTC.

As to this clone: This specimen includes other DNA sequences encoding the same CDR3. CDR3 amino acids: CASSLATDTQYF. The CDR3, as DNA: TGTGCCAGCAGCTTAGCAACAGATACGCAGTATTTT. The V call is TRBV7-9, the J call TRBJ2-3; no firm D call. The CDR3 consists of 12 residues. With 0 bases removed from V and 3 bases from J, the gap between germline ends came to 1 base. Per the germline V gene, CDR1 is SEHNR and CDR2 is FQNEAQ (reference sequence). Full variable domain (rest looked up from reference TRBV7-9 and TRBJ2-3): DTGVSQNPRHKITKRGQNVTFRCDPISEHNRLYWYRQTLGQGPEFLTYFQNEAQLEKSRLLSDRFSAERPKGSFSTLEIQRTEQGDSAMYLCASSLATDTQYFGPGTRLTVL.

V is TRBV4-3 and J is TRBJ2-7; D is possibly TRBD1 (6 bases). Looked up from germline, CDR1 is LGHNA and CDR2 is YSLEER. The V and J ends lost 1 base and 4 bases respectively, with 14 bases between them. CDR3 length: 15 residues. The DNA for the CDR3 is TGCGCCAGCAGCCAAGCTGCAGGGGCTGGGTACGAGCAGTACTTC. As protein: CASSQAAGAGYEQYF.

The chain is built from TRBV5-1 and TRBJ2-1; D is possibly TRBD2 (6 bases). This CDR3 spans 14 amino acids. CDR1 and CDR2 from the germline V gene are SGHRS and YFSETQ. Trimming cost V 7 bases and J 4 bases, with 15 bases left between them. The DNA of the CDR3 is TGCGCCAGCTATAGGGACTCCATTTACAATGAGCAGTTCTTC. Protein product: CASYRDSIYNEQFF.